This note documents a single T cell receptor (beta chain) sequence. Antigen specificity is unknown. The data are from a study of PD-1 blockade in classical Hodgkin lymphoma. Study-level results: Diversity in CD4+ TCRs, unlike that measured in CD8+ TCRs, had risen significantly by C4D1. Excluded were patients who started nivolumab under 1 year after ASCT, a group that had lower diversity.

TCRdb keeps only in-frame clones here, not all; method: immunoSEQ multiplex PCR. The sample consists of around 19,000 clones, roughly 80% of them appearing once. The time point: cycle 4 day 1 (C4D1), after 6 weeks of nivolumab. Every patient relapsed after autologous stem cell transplantation, and brentuximab vedotin exposure varied. Germline trimming cut 3 bases from V and 4 bases from J; bases unmatched to any gene: 6. Looked up from germline, CDR1 is SEHNR and CDR2 is FQNEAQ (reference sequence). CDR3 length equals 16 residues. This specimen consisted of peripheral blood mononuclear cells (PBMCs), obtained before the fourth cycle of nivolumab. The sequence came from a human donor with classical Hodgkin lymphoma. The V call is TRBV7-9, the J call TRBJ2-2; 9 positions match TRBD2. CDR3 region: CASSFGTSLRTGELFF. CDR3 nucleotides: TGTGCCAGCAGCTTTGGGACTAGCTTACGCACCGGGGAGCTGTTTTTT.